The 7 T cell receptor beta chains reported below all come from one sample, sequenced in a study of response to subunit inactivated influenza vaccine (dated by TCRdb to about 2018). Libraries were prepared through RT-PCR. TCRdb shows the sequencer as Illumina HiSeq 2500. The public sequencing data were trimmed at Q25 with fastp and processed into clonotypes with MiXCR by TCRdb, which kept only in-frame beta chains. Each entry is one CDR3 protein sequence, shown with its most common DNA and genes. This sample comprises hundreds of thousands of distinct CDR3 sequences, about 15% of them detected only once. Clones ranked in the top ten supply 11% of the sample. The input for sequencing was PBMCs from blood, taken 11 to 12 days after vaccination. These receptors were obtained from a man aged 45-65 years who received an inactivated influenza vaccine. Donor details come from another sample of the same person, matched by shared clones.

The V and J genes are TRBV12-3 or TRBV12-4 and TRBJ2-7, with 8 bases identical to TRBD1. The CDR3 contains 15 residues. V lost 3 bases and J lost 4; bases outside the gene matches: 8. Here the CDR3 reads CASSFILDREYEQYF. The CDR3 nucleotides are TGTGCCAGCAGTTTTATCCTGGACAGGGAATACGAGCAGTACTTC.

In its sample, this clonotype was seen a few times. The rearrangement links TRBV7-2 to TRBJ1-1; the D gene is possibly TRBD1 (5 bases). The CDR3 contains 14 residues. Per germline, CDR1 SGHTA and CDR2 FQGNSA. Trimming left V 5 bases short and J 3 bases short, with 13 bases between. CDR3 nucleotide sequence: TGTGCCAGCAGCCTTACCGGAGGGGACACTGAAGCTTTCTTT. Translated: CASSLTGGDTEAFF. The entire variable domain, with the rest obtained from reference TRBV7-2 and TRBJ1-1, is as follows: GAGVSQSPSNKVTEKGKDVELRCDPISGHTALYWYRQSLGQGLEFLIYFQGNSAPDKSGLPSDRFSAERTGGSVSTLTIQRTQQEDSAVYLCASSLTGGDTEAFFGQGTRLTVV.

This chain uses TRBV11-3 with TRBJ2-2, with 7 bases that match TRBD2. The CDR3 is made up of 17 amino acids. Germline V CDR1 and CDR2: SGHNT, YENEEA. V gave up 0 bases and J gave up 1 base; unmatched junction bases: 5. The CDR3 spells CASSLDFTSENTGELFF. The CDR3 coding sequence is TGTGCCAGCAGCTTAGACTTCACTAGCGAGAACACCGGGGAGCTGTTTTTT.

V gene TRBV5-8 combines with J gene TRBJ2-5; D uncertain. Germline CDR1 SGHTS, CDR2 YDEGEE. Deletions cut 0 bases from V and 8 bases from J, with 17 bases between. This CDR3 has 15 residues. The CDR3 protein is CASSLVSAGPGTQYF. The CDR3 DNA reads as TGTGCCAGCAGCTTGGTATCCGCAGGCCCAGGTACCCAGTACTTC.

The chain links TRBV20-1 to TRBJ2-3; the match to TRBD2 covers 9 bases. CDR1 and CDR2 (germline): DFQATT, SNEGSKA (reference sequence). The CDR3 sequence is 16 residues long. V dropped 2 bases and J dropped 2; count of bases not matched to a gene: 8. The CDR3 DNA sequence: TGCAGTGCTAGATCCTCACTAGCGGGCTTCACAGATACGCAGTATTTT. This encodes CSARSSLAGFTDTQYF.

In regard to this clonotype: A read error is possible here, since a much larger clone lies one base away. V gene TRBV6-1 combines with J gene TRBJ2-5, with 11 bases that match TRBD1. Germline V lookup: CDR1 MNHNS, CDR2 SASEGT. CDR3 length: 14 residues. DNA of the CDR3: TGTGCCAGCATATTGGACAGGGGGCAAGAGACCCAGAACTTC. This gives the protein CASILDRGQETQNF.

This clonotype was observed a handful of times. The gene calls are TRBV11-1 and TRBJ2-7; the D gene is possibly TRBD2 (6 bases). Germline lookup yields CDR1 SGHAT and CDR2 FQDESV (reference sequence). The CDR3 is 19 amino acids. V was clipped by 5 bases and J by 3 bases, with 29 bases between them. The CDR3 is CASSHYPRLGRDKDYEQYF. CDR3 coding DNA: TGTGCCAGCAGCCATTACCCCCGACTAGGTCGGGATAAGGACTACGAGCAGTACTTC.